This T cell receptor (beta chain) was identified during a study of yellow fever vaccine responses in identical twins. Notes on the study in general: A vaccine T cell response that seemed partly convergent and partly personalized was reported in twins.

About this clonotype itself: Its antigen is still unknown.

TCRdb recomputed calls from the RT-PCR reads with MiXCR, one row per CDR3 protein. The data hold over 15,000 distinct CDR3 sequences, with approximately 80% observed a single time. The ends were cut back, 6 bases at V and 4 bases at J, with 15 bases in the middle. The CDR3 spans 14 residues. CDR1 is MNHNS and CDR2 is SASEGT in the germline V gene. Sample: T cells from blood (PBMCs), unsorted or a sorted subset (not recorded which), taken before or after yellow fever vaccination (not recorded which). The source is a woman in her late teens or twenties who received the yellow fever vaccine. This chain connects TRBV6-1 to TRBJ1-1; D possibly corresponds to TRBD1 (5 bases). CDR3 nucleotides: TGTGCCAGCAGCTTCTGGGGGGGGAGCACTGAAGCTTTCTTT. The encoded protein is CASSFWGGSTEAFF.